This is a list of T cell receptor beta chains from one sample in a study of beta chain features in type 1 diabetes. Here immunoSEQ multiplex PCR was the method, and the copy in TCRdb shows in-frame clones only, minus some. The table shows 400,000 or so clones, with 8% to 10% occurring only once. Specimen: central memory CD4+ T cells from blood. The receptors come from a man aged 30 to 39 with type 1 diabetes. CDR3s include the opening cysteine and the closing phenylalanine or tryptophan. The order of the fields is J gene, clone size, V gene, D gene, CDR3 DNA, CDR3 protein. D genes are given only for firm matches. For some rows the clone size is stated as once, few or many, or as a class when expanded; others skip it.

TRBJ1-2 . TRBV7-6 . TGTGCCAGCAGCTCCCTGGGGAGCTATGGCTACACCTTC CASSSLGSYGYTF
TRBJ2-7 few TRBV6-5 . TGTGCCAGCACCCAAGGTATAGGGATCGGCTACGAGCAGTACTTC CASTQGIGIGYEQYF
TRBJ2-6 . TRBV6-6 . TGTGCCAGCAGTTATCGGGGGACTGGGGCCAACGTCCTGACTTTC CASSYRGTGANVLTF
TRBJ1-1 few TRBV18 . TGTGCCAGCTCAGAAGGCGAGAACACTGAAGCTTTCTTT CASSEGENTEAFF
TRBJ2-1 . TRBV7-6 . TGTGCCAGCAGCCGAGGAACAAGCGCAAACAATGAGCAGTTCTTC CASSRGTSANNEQFF
TRBJ1-2 many TRBV7-9 . TGTGCCAGCAGCTTAGGCGGGAATAACTATGGCTACACCTTC CASSLGGNNYGYTF
TRBJ2-2 . TRBV10-2 . TGCGCCAGCAGGGATAGTAGTCGTCTCCGGGAGCTGTTTTTT CASRDSSRLRELFF
TRBJ2-5 . TRBV7-9 . TGTGCCAGCAACGGCGGGAACCTACAAGAGACCCAGTACTTC CASNGGNLQETQYF
TRBJ2-5 . TRBV4-2 TRBD2 TGTGCCAGCAGCAGAGGGAGGGAGGAGACCCAGTACTTC CASSRGREETQYF
TRBJ2-5 . TRBV9 TRBD2 TGTGCCAGCAGCCCCAGCGGGGGGACCCAGTACTTC CASSPSGGTQYF
TRBJ2-7 many TRBV21-1 . TGTGCCAGCAGCAATCCCGACAAAACCTACGAGCAGTACTTC CASSNPDKTYEQYF
TRBJ1-5 few TRBV7-2 . TGTGCCAGCAGCTTATCAGGGACGGGTCAGCCCCAGCATTTT CASSLSGTGQPQHF
TRBJ1-5 . TRBV29-1 TRBD1 TGCAGCGTTGAAGTTGGCGCAGGGGGTGGGCAGCCCCAGCATTTT CSVEVGAGGGQPQHF
TRBJ2-3 . TRBV27 TRBD1 TGTGCCAGCAGTTTCGCCGGACAGGGCGATACGCAGTATTTT CASSFAGQGDTQYF
TRBJ1-2 few TRBV9 TRBD1 TGTGCCAGCAGCGTTCAGGGGGACTACACCTTC CASSVQGDYTF
TRBJ1-1 . TRBV6-6 . TGTGCCAGCAGTCCCGGGACCTTCGGGACTGAAGCTTTCTTT CASSPGTFGTEAFF
TRBJ2-7 . TRBV6-1 . TGTGCCAGCAGGGAATGGGACCAAAGCTCCTACGAGCAGTACTTC CASREWDQSSYEQYF
TRBJ2-2 . TRBV7-3 TRBD2 TGTGCCAGCAGCCCGACTAGCGGGAGGGCCGGCGGGGAGCTGTTTTTT CASSPTSGRAGGELFF
TRBJ1-2 . TRBV7-2 . TGTGCCAGCAGCTTATCGAACAGGGTCCTAGGGGGCTACACCTTC CASSLSNRVLGGYTF
TRBJ2-3 . TRBV7-2 . TGTGCCAGCAGCTCCCTTCGCGCAGATACGCAGTATTTT CASSSLRADTQYF
TRBJ1-1 . TRBV7-2 TRBD1 TGTGCCAGCAGCTTAACGGGACAGGGGATCGGTGGCACTGAAGCTTTCTTT CASSLTGQGIGGTEAFF
TRBJ2-1 . TRBV5-1 . TGCGCCAGCAGCTTGGGGGACAATTCCTACAATGAGCAGTTCTTC CASSLGDNSYNEQFF
TRBJ2-7 few TRBV19 . TGTGCCAGTAGTGTTTACAGTTACTCCTACGAGCAGTACTTC CASSVYSYSYEQYF
TRBJ1-5 . TRBV7-8 . TGTGCCAGCAGCCCTATCGGAGGGCAGCCCCAGCATTTT CASSPIGGQPQHF
TRBJ2-6 . TRBV4-3 . TGCGCCAGCAGCCAAGAAGTGGGCAGGAGGGGGGCCAACGTCCTGACTTTC CASSQEVGRRGANVLTF
TRBJ2-7 many TRBV10-3 . TGTGCCATCAGTGAGTCGGCGGTGGGCACCTCCTACGAGCAGTACTTC CAISESAVGTSYEQYF
TRBJ1-5 few TRBV29-1 . TGCAGCGTTGAAGAGCGGAGAGGGCAGCCCCAGCATTTT CSVEERRGQPQHF
TRBJ1-2 few TRBV5-1 TRBD1 TGCGCCAGCAGCACGGGACAGGCTGTTAACTATGGCTACACCTTC CASSTGQAVNYGYTF
TRBJ2-5 few TRBV18 TRBD2 TGTGCCAGCTCACCCGGGACTACCCAAGAGACCCAGTACTTC CASSPGTTQETQYF
TRBJ2-7 many TRBV7-9 . TGTGCCAGCAGCTTAGGATCCTTACGCGGCAAAAGCTCCTACGAGCAGTACTTC CASSLGSLRGKSSYEQYF
TRBJ1-1 . TRBV18 TRBD1 TGTGCCAGCTCACCAGATCGACAGGGGGTCCCTGAAGCTTTCTTT CASSPDRQGVPEAFF
TRBJ1-4 few TRBV16 . TGTGCCAGCAGCCAAAGTCATGCAACTAATGAAAAACTGTTTTTT CASSQSHATNEKLFF
TRBJ2-5 . TRBV29-1 TRBD2 TGCAGCGTTGAAGTTAGCGGGAGGGCCGCAGAGACCCAGTACTTC CSVEVSGRAAETQYF
TRBJ2-7 . TRBV10-3 TRBD1 TGTGCCATCAGTAAGCAGGGGGACTACGAGCAGTACTTC CAISKQGDYEQYF
TRBJ2-7 few TRBV19 TRBD2 TGTGCCAGTAGCGACTTCACTAGCGGGGGTATCTACGAGCAGTACTTC CASSDFTSGGIYEQYF
TRBJ2-1 . TRBV5-4 TRBD2 TGTGCCAGCAGCTTAGCGGGGCTAGCTGACGAGCAGTTCTTC CASSLAGLADEQFF
TRBJ2-1 few TRBV5-1 . TGCGCCAGCAGCTTGGAGGGGGACCTCTCCTACAATGAGCAGTTCTTC CASSLEGDLSYNEQFF
TRBJ1-4 . TRBV5-1 TRBD1 TGCGCCAGCAGCACAGGGGGAGGAAGGGAAAAACTGTTTTTT CASSTGGGREKLFF
TRBJ1-1 few TRBV7-9 . TGTGCCAGCAGCTTACAGGGATCCCTCACTGAAGCTTTCTTT CASSLQGSLTEAFF